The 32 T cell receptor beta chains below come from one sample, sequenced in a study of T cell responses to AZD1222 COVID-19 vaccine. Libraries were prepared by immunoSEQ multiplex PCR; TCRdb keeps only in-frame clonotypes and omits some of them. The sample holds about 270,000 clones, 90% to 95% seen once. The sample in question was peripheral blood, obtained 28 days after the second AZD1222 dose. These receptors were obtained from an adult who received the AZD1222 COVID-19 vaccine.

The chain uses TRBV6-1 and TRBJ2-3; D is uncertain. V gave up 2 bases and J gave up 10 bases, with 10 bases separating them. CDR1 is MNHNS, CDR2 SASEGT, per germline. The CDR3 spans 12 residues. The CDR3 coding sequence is TGTGCCAGCAGTGAACCACGAGTTCCGCAGTATTTT. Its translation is CASSEPRVPQYF.

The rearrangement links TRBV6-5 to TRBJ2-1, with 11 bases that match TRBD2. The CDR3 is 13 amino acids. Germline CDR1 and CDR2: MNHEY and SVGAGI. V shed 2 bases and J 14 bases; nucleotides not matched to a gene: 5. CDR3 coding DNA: TGTGCCAGCAGTTACCGTAGCGGGAGGGCCGAGTTCTTC. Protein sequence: CASSYRSGRAEFF.

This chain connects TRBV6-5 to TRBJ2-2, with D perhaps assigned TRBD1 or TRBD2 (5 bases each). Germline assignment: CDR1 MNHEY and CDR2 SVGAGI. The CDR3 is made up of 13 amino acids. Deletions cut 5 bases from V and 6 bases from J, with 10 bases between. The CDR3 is CASSLGAAGELFF. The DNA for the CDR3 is TGTGCCAGCAGTCTCGGGGCGGCCGGGGAGCTGTTTTTT.

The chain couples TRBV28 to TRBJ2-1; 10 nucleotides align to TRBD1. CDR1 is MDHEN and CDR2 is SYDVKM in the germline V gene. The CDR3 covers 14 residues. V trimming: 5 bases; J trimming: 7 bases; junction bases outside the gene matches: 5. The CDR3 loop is CASSPPGQGNEQFF. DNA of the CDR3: TGTGCCAGCAGTCCCCCGGGACAGGGGAATGAGCAGTTCTTC.

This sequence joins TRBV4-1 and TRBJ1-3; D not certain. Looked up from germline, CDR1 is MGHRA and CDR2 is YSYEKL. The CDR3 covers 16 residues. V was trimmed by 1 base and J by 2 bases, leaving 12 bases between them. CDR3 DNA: TGCGCCAGCAGCCAAGGAGCGGGAAGGACTGGAAACACCATATATTTT. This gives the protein CASSQGAGRTGNTIYF.

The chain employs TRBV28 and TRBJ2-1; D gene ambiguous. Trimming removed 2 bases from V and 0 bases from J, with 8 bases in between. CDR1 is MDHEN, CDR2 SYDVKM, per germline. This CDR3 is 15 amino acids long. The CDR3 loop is CASSLTIDSYNEQFF. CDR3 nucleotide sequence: TGTGCCAGCAGTTTAACTATCGACTCCTACAATGAGCAGTTCTTC. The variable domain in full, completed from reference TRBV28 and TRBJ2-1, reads DVKVTQSSRYLVKRTGEKVFLECVQDMDHENMFWYRQDPGLGLRLIYFSYDVKMKEKGDIPEGYSVSREKKERFSLILESASTNQTSMYLCASSLTIDSYNEQFFGPGTRLTVL.

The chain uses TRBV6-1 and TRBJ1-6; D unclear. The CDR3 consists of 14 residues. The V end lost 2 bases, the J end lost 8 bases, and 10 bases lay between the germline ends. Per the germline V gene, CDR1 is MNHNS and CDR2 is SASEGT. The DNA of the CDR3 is TGTGCCAGCAGTGAACAGGCCGGGGATTCACCCCTCCACTTT. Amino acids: CASSEQAGDSPLHF.

The CDR3 nucleotides read TGCGCCAGCAGCGTGGGGCAAGAGACCCAGTACTTC. Its protein product is CASSVGQETQYF. The chain links TRBV5-1 to TRBJ2-5, with unresolved D. This CDR3 region has 12 residues. The germline CDR1 and CDR2 sequences are SGHRS and YFSETQ. V lost 4 bases to trimming and J lost 2 bases, with 6 bases between them.

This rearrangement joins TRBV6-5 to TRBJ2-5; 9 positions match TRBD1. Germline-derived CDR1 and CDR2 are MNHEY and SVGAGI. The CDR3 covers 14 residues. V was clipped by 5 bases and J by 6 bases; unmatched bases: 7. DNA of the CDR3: TGTGCCAGCAGTACGACGACAGGGGGGAAGACCCAGTACTTC. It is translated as CASSTTTGGKTQYF.

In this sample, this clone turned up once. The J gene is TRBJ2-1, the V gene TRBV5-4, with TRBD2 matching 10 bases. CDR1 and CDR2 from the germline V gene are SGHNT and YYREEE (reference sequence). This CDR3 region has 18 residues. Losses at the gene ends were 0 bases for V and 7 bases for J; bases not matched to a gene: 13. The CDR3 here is CASSLVTFMASGRNEQFF. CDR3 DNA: TGTGCCAGCAGCTTGGTGACTTTTATGGCTAGCGGGAGAAATGAGCAGTTCTTC.

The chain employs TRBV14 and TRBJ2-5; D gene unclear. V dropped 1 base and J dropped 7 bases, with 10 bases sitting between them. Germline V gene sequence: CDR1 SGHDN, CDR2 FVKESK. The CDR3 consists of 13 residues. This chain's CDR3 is CASSQVQVGTQYF. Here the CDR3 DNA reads TGTGCCAGCAGCCAAGTCCAGGTGGGGACCCAGTACTTC. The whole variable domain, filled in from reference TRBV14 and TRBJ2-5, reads EAGVTQFPSHSVIEKGQTVTLRCDPISGHDNLYWYRRVMGKEIKFLLHFVKESKQDESGMPNNRFLAERTGGTYSTLKVQPAELEDSGVYFCASSQVQVGTQYFGPGTRLLVL.

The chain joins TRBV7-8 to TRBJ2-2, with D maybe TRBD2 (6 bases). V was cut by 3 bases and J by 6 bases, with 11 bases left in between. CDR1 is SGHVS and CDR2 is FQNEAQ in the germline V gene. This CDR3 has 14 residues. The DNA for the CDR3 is TGTGCCAGCAGCTTTGCCGGAGGGGCCGGGGAGCTGTTTTTT. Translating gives CASSFAGGAGELFF.

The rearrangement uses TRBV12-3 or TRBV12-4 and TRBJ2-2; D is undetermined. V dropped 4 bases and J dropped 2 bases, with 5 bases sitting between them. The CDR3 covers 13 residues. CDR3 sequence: CASSSLNTGELFF. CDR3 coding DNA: TGTGCCAGCAGTTCACTTAACACCGGGGAGCTGTTTTTT.

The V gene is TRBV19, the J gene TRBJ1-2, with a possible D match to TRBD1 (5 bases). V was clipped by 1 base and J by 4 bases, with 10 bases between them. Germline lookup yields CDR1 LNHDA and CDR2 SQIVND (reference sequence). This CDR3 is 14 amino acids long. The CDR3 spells CASSIGGTVYGYTF. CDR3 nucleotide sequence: TGTGCCAGTAGTATAGGGGGGACTGTCTATGGCTACACCTTC.

CDR3 amino acids: CASKRQGMNTEAFF. The CDR3 region has the DNA TGTGCCAGCAAGCGACAGGGAATGAACACTGAAGCTTTCTTT. The chain employs TRBV6-5 and TRBJ1-1, with 7 positions matching TRBD1. This CDR3 spans 14 amino acids. Unmatched junction bases numbered 5, after V lost 7 bases and J lost 0 bases. Germline assignment: CDR1 MNHEY and CDR2 SVGAGI.

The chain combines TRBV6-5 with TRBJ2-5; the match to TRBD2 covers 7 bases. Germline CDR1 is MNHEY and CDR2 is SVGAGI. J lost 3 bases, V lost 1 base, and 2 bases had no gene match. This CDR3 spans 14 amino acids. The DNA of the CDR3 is TGTGCCAGCAGTTACTGGGGGACTAAAGAGACCCAGTACTTC. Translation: CASSYWGTKETQYF.

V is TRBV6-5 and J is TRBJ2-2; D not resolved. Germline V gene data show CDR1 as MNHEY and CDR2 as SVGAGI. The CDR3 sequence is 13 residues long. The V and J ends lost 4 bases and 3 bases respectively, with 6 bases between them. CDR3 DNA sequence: TGTGCCAGCAGTTCACAGTACACCGGGGAGCTGTTTTTT. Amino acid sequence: CASSSQYTGELFF.

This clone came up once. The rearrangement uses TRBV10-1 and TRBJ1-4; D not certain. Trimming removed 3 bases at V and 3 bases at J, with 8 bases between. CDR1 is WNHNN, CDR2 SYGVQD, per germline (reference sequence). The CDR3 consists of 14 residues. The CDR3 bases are TGCGCCAGCAGTGATCGGGGATCTAATGAAAAACTGTTTTTT. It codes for CASSDRGSNEKLFF.

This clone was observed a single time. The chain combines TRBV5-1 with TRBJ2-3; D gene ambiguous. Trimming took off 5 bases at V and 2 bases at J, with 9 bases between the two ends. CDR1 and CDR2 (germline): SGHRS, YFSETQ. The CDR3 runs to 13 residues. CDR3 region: CASSLGNTDTQYF. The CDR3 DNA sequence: TGCGCCAGCAGTCTAGGGAACACAGATACGCAGTATTTT.

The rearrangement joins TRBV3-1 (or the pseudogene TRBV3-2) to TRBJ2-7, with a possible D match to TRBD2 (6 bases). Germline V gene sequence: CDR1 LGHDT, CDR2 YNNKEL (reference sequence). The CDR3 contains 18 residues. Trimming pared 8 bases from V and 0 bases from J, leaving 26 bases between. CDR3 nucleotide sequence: TGTGCCAGCGCCTCCTACAGCGGGCGGGGAGCAAGCTCCTACGAGCAGTACTTC. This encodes CASASYSGRGASSYEQYF.

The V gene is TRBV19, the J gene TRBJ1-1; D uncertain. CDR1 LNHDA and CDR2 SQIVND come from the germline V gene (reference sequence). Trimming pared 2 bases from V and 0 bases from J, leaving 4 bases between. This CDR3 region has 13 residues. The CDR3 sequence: CASSISLNTEAFF. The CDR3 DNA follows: TGTGCCAGTAGTATATCTTTGAACACTGAAGCTTTCTTT.

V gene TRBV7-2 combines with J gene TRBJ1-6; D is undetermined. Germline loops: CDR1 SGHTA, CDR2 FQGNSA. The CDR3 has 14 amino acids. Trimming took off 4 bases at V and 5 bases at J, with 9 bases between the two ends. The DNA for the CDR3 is TGTGCCAGCAGCTCTCAACGACATAATTCACCCCTCCACTTT. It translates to CASSSQRHNSPLHF.

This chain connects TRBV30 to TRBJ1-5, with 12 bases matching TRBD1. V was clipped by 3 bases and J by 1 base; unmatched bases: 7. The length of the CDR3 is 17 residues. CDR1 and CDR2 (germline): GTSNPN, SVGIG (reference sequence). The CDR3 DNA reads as TGTGCCTGGAGCCGGGACAGGGGGCCGAGAAGCAATCAGCCCCAGCATTTT. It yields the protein CAWSRDRGPRSNQPQHF.

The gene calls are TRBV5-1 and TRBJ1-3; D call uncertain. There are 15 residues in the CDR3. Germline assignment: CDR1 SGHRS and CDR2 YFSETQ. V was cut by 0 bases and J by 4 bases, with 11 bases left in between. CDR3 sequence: CASSLAETRGNTIYF. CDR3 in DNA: TGCGCCAGCAGCTTGGCCGAAACGAGAGGAAACACCATATATTTT. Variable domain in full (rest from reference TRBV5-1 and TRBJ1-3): KAGVTQTPRYLIKTRGQQVTLSCSPISGHRSVSWYQQTPGQGLQFLFEYFSETQRNKGNFPGRFSGRQFSNSRSEMNVSTLELGDSALYLCASSLAETRGNTIYFGEGSWLTVV.

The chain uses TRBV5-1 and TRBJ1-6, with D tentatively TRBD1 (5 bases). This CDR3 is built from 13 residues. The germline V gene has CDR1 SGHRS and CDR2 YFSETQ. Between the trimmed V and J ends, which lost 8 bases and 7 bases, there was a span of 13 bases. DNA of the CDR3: TGCGCCAGGAAAACCGGGGCCAATTCACCCCTCCACTTT. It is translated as CARKTGANSPLHF.

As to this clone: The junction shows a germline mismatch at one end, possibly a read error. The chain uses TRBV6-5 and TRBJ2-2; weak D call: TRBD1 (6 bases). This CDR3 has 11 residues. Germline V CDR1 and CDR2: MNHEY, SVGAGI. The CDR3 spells CASSRTVSTVF. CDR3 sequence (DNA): TGTGCCAGCAGTAGGACAGTCTCCACCGTTTTT.

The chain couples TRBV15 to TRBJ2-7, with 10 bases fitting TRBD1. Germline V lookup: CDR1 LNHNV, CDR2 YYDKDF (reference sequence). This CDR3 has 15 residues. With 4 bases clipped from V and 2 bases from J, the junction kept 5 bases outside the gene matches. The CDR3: CATSMDRGRTYEQYF. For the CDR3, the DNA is TGTGCCACCAGCATGGACAGGGGGAGGACCTACGAGCAGTACTTC.

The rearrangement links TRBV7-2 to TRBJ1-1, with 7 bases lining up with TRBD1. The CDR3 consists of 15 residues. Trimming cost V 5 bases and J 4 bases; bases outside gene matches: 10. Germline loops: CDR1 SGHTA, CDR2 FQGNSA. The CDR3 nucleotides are TGTGCCAGCAGCCAATACAGGGGTGAGGGCACTGAAGCTTTCTTT. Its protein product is CASSQYRGEGTEAFF.

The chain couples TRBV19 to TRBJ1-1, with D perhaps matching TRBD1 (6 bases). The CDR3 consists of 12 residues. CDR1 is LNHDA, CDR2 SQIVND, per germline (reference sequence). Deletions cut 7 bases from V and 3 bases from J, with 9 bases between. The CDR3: CASTRGDTEAFF. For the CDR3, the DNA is TGTGCCAGTACCAGGGGAGACACTGAAGCTTTCTTT.

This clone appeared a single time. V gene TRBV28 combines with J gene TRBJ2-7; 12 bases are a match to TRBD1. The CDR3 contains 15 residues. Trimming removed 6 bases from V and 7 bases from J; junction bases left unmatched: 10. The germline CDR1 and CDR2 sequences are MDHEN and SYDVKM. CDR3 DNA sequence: TGTGCCAGCAGGACCGGGACAGGGGGCCTTGGGGAGCAGTACTTC. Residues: CASRTGTGGLGEQYF. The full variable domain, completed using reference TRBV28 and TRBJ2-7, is DVKVTQSSRYLVKRTGEKVFLECVQDMDHENMFWYRQDPGLGLRLIYFSYDVKMKEKGDIPEGYSVSREKKERFSLILESASTNQTSMYLCASRTGTGGLGEQYFGPGTRLTVT.

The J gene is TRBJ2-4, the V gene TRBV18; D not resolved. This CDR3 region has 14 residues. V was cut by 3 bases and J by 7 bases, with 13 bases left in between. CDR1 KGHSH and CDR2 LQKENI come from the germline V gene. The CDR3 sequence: CASSPPTPINIQYF. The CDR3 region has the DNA TGTGCCAGCTCACCGCCCACCCCCATCAACATTCAGTACTTC.

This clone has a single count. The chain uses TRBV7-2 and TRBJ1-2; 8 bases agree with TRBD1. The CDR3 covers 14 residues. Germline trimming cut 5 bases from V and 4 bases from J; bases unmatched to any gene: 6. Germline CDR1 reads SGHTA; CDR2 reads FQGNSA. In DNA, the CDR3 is TGTGCCAGCAGCCGGGACAGGAACCCCTATGGCTACACCTTC. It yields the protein CASSRDRNPYGYTF.